The 11 T cell receptor beta chains below all came from one sample that was sequenced in a study of cytomegalovirus exposure and HLA in healthy donors. Clones were sequenced by immunoSEQ multiplex PCR, and TCRdb holds only the in-frame ones, with some missing. The sample has 90,000 to 130,000 clones, approximately 90% seen once; the top ten hold approximately 1.5%. Sequencing was done on a sample of PBMCs. Receptors originate from a woman in her thirties in good health and CMV-seropositive.

This clone appeared a few times. V usage is TRBV4-2 and J usage is TRBJ2-6; 8 bases are a match to TRBD2. After removal of 0 bases from V and 0 bases from J, the junction contained 1 base not matched to a gene. CDR3 length: 17 amino acids. Germline CDR1 reads LGHNA; CDR2 reads YNFKEQ. Here the CDR3 reads CASSQDGTSSGANVLTF. The CDR3 DNA reads TGTGCCAGCAGCCAAGATGGGACTAGCTCTGGGGCCAACGTCCTGACTTTC.

The chain employs TRBV5-6 and TRBJ2-3, with D unresolved. Deletions cut 0 bases from V and 7 bases from J, with 6 bases between. CDR1 and CDR2 from the germline V gene are SGHDT and YYEEEE. CDR3 length: 12 residues. The CDR3 DNA follows: TGTGCCAGCAGCTTGGAGAGAAATACGCAGTATTTT. Its translation: CASSLERNTQYF.

V and J are TRBV28 and TRBJ2-1; D perhaps matches TRBD2 (5 bases). CDR3 length: 14 amino acids. The V gene's germline CDR1 is MDHEN and CDR2 SYDVKM. Trimming cost V 7 bases and J 7 bases, with 17 bases left between them. The CDR3 reads CASTKRVGVNEQFF. CDR3 DNA: TGTGCCAGCACCAAAAGGGTGGGAGTGAATGAGCAGTTCTTC. Looking up the rest from reference TRBV28 and TRBJ2-1 gives the full variable domain: DVKVTQSSRYLVKRTGEKVFLECVQDMDHENMFWYRQDPGLGLRLIYFSYDVKMKEKGDIPEGYSVSREKKERFSLILESASTNQTSMYLCASTKRVGVNEQFFGPGTRLTVL.

The chain is built from TRBV9 and TRBJ2-3; D is uncertain. V was clipped by 3 bases and J by 1 base, with 3 bases between them. CDR3 length equals 12 residues. Germline-derived CDR1 and CDR2 are SGDLS and YYNGEE. The CDR3 region has the DNA TGTGCCAGCAGCGGGCGCACAGATACGCAGTATTTT. Translation gives CASSGRTDTQYF.

The rearrangement uses TRBV28 and TRBJ1-5; D may be TRBD1 (5 bases). The CDR3 totals 14 residues. With 2 bases removed from V and 6 bases from J, the gap between germline ends came to 11 bases. Germline CDR1 reads MDHEN; CDR2 reads SYDVKM. The CDR3 sequence: CASSLGAASQPQHF. In nucleotides, the CDR3 is TGTGCCAGCAGTTTAGGGGCGGCAAGTCAGCCCCAGCATTTT.

CDR3 loop: CASSLTGETYEQYF. CDR3 in DNA: TGTGCCAGCAGCTTGACAGGGGAGACCTACGAGCAGTACTTC. This chain uses TRBV5-5 with TRBJ2-7, with 7 bases fitting TRBD1. V lost 1 base, J lost 2 bases, and 3 bases stayed unmatched. This CDR3 has 14 residues. Looked up from germline, CDR1 is SGHKS and CDR2 is YYEKEE (reference sequence).

The chain links TRBV5-1 to TRBJ2-5; 12 bases line up with TRBD2. Germline V lookup: CDR1 SGHRS, CDR2 YFSETQ. The J segment lost 1 base and the V segment lost 5 bases, leaving 15 bases of the junction unmatched. There are 19 residues in the CDR3. The CDR3 nucleotides read TGCGCCAGCAGATCCACGACTAGCGGGGGCGGTTCTTTCCAAGAGACCCAGTACTTC. Amino acids: CASRSTTSGGGSFQETQYF.

The chain uses TRBV27 and TRBJ2-7, with a weak D call TRBD1 (6 bases). V lost 0 bases to trimming and J lost 3 bases, with 12 bases between them. Germline CDR1 is MNHEY and CDR2 is SMNVEV (reference sequence). The CDR3 runs 15 residues. CDR3 DNA sequence: TGTGCCAGCAGTTTATCGCCCGGGACAAACTACGAGCAGTACTTC. Translated: CASSLSPGTNYEQYF.

The rearrangement links TRBV14 to TRBJ2-5, with TRBD2 matching 11 bases. The CDR3 runs to 16 residues. V lost 2 bases to trimming and J lost 3 bases; unmatched junction nucleotides: 5. The germline gives CDR1 SGHDN, CDR2 FVKESK. CDR3 loop: CASSQLASGRKETQYF. The CDR3 bases are TGTGCCAGCAGCCAATTGGCTAGCGGGAGGAAAGAGACCCAGTACTTC.

This chain uses TRBV20-1 with TRBJ2-7, with TRBD2 identical over 8 bases. The CDR3 has 11 amino acids. Germline assignment: CDR1 DFQATT and CDR2 SNEGSKA (reference sequence). Trimming cost V 3 bases and J 9 bases; bases outside gene matches: 4. As DNA, the CDR3 is TGCAGTGCTAGCTTCAGCGGGAGGCAGTACTTC. This encodes CSASFSGRQYF.

The chain links TRBV7-3 to TRBJ2-2; possibly TRBD1 for D (6 bases). V was trimmed by 6 bases and J by 6 bases, leaving 11 bases between them. Germline CDR1 reads SGHTA; CDR2 reads FQGTGA. The CDR3 runs 13 residues. DNA for the CDR3: TGTGCCAGCAGTCCAACAGGGCCCGGGGAGCTGTTTTTT. Its translation: CASSPTGPGELFF.